This is a list of T cell receptor beta chains from one sample in a study of T cell changes during pregnancy in multiple sclerosis. Measured with immunoSEQ multiplex PCR; TCRdb has only the in-frame clones, and not every one. This table has under 55,000 clones, approximately 91% appearing once. The sequenced material came from PBMCs (not recorded whether the cells were cultured). Every receptor here comes from a female donor with multiple sclerosis, enrolled in a pregnancy study. CDR3s include the opening cysteine and the closing phenylalanine or tryptophan. A D gene is named only where the DNA matches it firmly.

V gene	J gene	D gene	CDR3 DNA	CDR3 protein
TRBV7-2	TRBJ2-1	NA	TGTGCCAGCAGCTTAGAGGGGATAACCTACAATGAGCAGTTCTTC	CASSLEGITYNEQFF
TRBV30	TRBJ2-1	NA	TGTGCCTTCGGAGGGGTTGCGACGCAGTTCTTC	CAFGGVATQFF
TRBV5-1	TRBJ2-2	TRBD2	TGCGCCAGCAGCTTGGCCGTAATTAGCGGGAGCACCGGGGAGCTGTTTTTT	CASSLAVISGSTGELFF
TRBV14	TRBJ1-4	NA	TGTGCCAGCAGCCAACCGGGCCTCGGGCATGAAAAACTGTTTTTT	CASSQPGLGHEKLFF
TRBV5-1	TRBJ1-5	NA	TGCGCCAGCAGCTTGGTAGGGGACAGCAATCAGCCCCAGCATTTT	CASSLVGDSNQPQHF
TRBV7-2	TRBJ2-2	NA	TGTGCCAGCAGCCGGGCCAGGGCTGCCGACACCGGGGAGCTGTTTTTT	CASSRARAADTGELFF
TRBV7-8	TRBJ2-2	TRBD2	TGTGCCAGCGGTAGAGGGCGGGAGGGCATATCCGGGGAGCTGTTTTTT	CASGRGREGISGELFF
TRBV14	TRBJ1-1	NA	TGTGCCAGCAGCCAAGAATGTACAGTTTATATCGCTGAAGCTTTCTTT	CASSQECTVYIAEAFF
TRBV5-1	TRBJ2-5	NA	TGCGCCAGCAGCAGCCCCCAACTAGCACAAGAGACCCAGTACTTC	CASSSPQLAQETQYF
TRBV18	TRBJ2-7	TRBD1	TGTGCCAGCTCACCGCAGGGGGTCCCCTACGAGCAGTACTTC	CASSPQGVPYEQYF
TRBV28	TRBJ1-5	NA	TGTGCCAGCGGGCGGGCCCTAAATCAGCCCCAGCATTTT	CASGRALNQPQHF